This T cell receptor beta chain appears in the sequencing data of a study of cytomegalovirus exposure and HLA in healthy donors. Study results and limitations: Reports described diagnosis of cytomegalovirus status by the classifier as highly specific and sensitive.

This CDR3 is built from 16 residues. Germline CDR1 is LNHDA and CDR2 is SQIVND (reference sequence). After removal of 4 bases from V and 4 bases from J, the junction contained 9 bases not matched to a gene. Turning to this clone: What it binds is not known.

The protocol was immunoSEQ multiplex PCR, while the TCRdb copy is restricted to in-frame clones and leaves out a portion. The sample has approximately 220,000 clones, roughly 89% seen once. The TCR was taken from a man aged 18 to 29 in good health and CMV-seronegative. The rearrangement uses TRBV19 and TRBJ1-2; TRBD1 aligns across 10 bases. Sequenced input: PBMCs. As DNA, the CDR3 is TGTGCCAGTAGTACCTCTCCGGGACAGGGGTTCTATGGCTACACCTTC. Amino acid sequence: CASSTSPGQGFYGYTF.